Sequencing of this T cell receptor (beta chain) was carried out in a study of blood T cell repertoires in COVID-19. Study-level background: Specimens from acute and convalescent COVID-19 originated in the United States, Italy and Spain. The analysed material was cDNA or gDNA that came from T cells, B-cell-depleted T cells, or PBMCs.

This clone was picked up one time. The authors' processing: Reference gene primers were amplified, and this amplification served to estimate nucleated cell counts. Only in-frame clones appear in the TCRdb table, and some are missing; sequencing was by immunoSEQ multiplex PCR. Clone size and the V and J calls come from that table; the DNA yielded D and trimming. The data contain roughly 210,000 clones, about nine tenths of them singletons. The CDR3 loop spans 13 amino acids. V shed 8 bases and J shed 0 bases, with 9 bases lying between them. The clonotype comes from a man between 65 and 79 years old with acute or convalescent COVID-19. The chain recombines TRBV12-3 or TRBV12-4 with TRBJ2-3; tentative D call: TRBD1 (6 bases). The specimen was peripheral blood. The CDR3 sequence: CASYRDSTDTQYF. In DNA, the CDR3 is TGTGCCAGCTACAGGGATAGCACAGATACGCAGTATTTT.